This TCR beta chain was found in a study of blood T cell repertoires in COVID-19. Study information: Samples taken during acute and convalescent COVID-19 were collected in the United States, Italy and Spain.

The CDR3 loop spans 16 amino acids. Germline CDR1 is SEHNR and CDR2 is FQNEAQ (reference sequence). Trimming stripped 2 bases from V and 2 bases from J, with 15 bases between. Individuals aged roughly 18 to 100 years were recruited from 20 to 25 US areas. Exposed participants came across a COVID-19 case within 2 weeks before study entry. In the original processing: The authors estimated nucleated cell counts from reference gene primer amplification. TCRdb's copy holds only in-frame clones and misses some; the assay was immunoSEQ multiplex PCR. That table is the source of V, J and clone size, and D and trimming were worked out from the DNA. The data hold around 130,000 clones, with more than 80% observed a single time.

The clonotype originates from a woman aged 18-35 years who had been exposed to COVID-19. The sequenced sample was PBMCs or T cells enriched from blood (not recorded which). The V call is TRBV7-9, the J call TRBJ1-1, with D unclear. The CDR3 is CASSLLGSGINTEAFF. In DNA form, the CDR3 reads TGTGCCAGCAGCTTACTAGGTTCGGGGATCAACACTGAAGCTTTCTTT.